This T cell receptor (beta chain) was sequenced in a study of blood T cell repertoires in COVID-19 (dated by TCRdb to about 2020). General notes on the study: Collaborator samples came from the United States, Italy and Spain and covered acute and convalescent phases of COVID-19. The material from the prospective study consisted of cDNA or gDNA derived from T cells, B-cell-depleted T cells, or PBMCs. The repertoires were made available in a free public database intended to serve as a resource for research on the immune response to SARS-CoV-2. The dataset comprised deeply sampled blood TCRbeta repertoires from subjects exposed to, actively infected with, or recovered from COVID-19. The sample metadata nearly always contained a de-identified subject ID, COVID-19 status, age in years and sex. Where available, HLA class I and class II types were obtained from metadata supplied by the sample provider rather than from assay-based typing. The samples were drawn from two sources: the first 160 participants of the ongoing ImmuneRACE study, and fewer than 1,500 subjects contributed by 6 global collaborators.

Comments on this clone: This clone's antigen is unknown. It has no much larger one-base neighbor in the sample; base qualities were not kept.

The full study reports these points: The quantity of clinical and demographic metadata differed by source and by participant and was supplied without curation.

As encoded in the germline V gene (reference sequence), CDR1 is MNHNY while CDR2 is SVGAGI. V and J are truncated by 4 bases and 2 bases respectively, leaving an intervening sequence of 9 bases. Spanning cysteine to phenylalanine, the CDR3 consists of 14 amino acids. Of all the DNA, just the CDR3 is kept, 42 bases in frame from base 1. TCRbeta CDR3 regions were amplified from genomic DNA using the immunoSEQ Assay, a bias-controlled multiplex PCR. On the study's bioinformatics: The number of nucleated cells in each sample was estimated from the amplification of reference gene primers within the assay. Sequence reads were collapsed and filtered to measure the absolute abundance of every unique TCRbeta CDR3 rearrangement. For each sample, productive Simpson clonality was calculated as the square root of Simpson's diversity index over productive rearrangements. TCRdb took this table from immuneACCESS and kept in-frame rearrangements with V and J called. Such tables lack part of the clones; where checked against another copy, unresolved V genes explain under half of the gap, and the rest is unexplained. The V and J calls and clone size were taken over from that table, and D and trimming were inferred from the DNA. This sample is represented by approximately 55,000 clones; 65% to 80% of them were singletons. In total, the top ten clones hold approximately 18% of the sample.

One collaborating source in Seattle enrolled patients while the patients were actively infected and followed the patients over time throughout the course of disease. Collaborating institutions collected whole blood in K2EDTA tubes following their own protocols. For TCRbeta analysis, collaborators shipped samples as frozen whole blood, isolated PBMCs, or DNA extracted from either of those sample types. The sequence derives from a man aged 30-40 years with COVID-19, enrolled during active disease. The chain joins TRBV6-6 to TRBJ2-1; the best D guess is TRBD1, with 5 bases matching. Sequencing was performed on peripheral blood. The base sequence is TGTGCCAGCAGTTGGACATCTGCCTACAATGAGCAGTTCTTC. Its protein product is CASSWTSAYNEQFF.